One T cell receptor (beta chain) is described in this entry. These data come from a study of T cell responses to AZD1222 COVID-19 vaccine. Data came from immunoSEQ multiplex PCR; TCRdb stores just in-frame clones and leaves some out. The sample shows about 180,000 clones, about 88% of them seen only once. CDR1 is SGHTA, CDR2 FQGNSA, per germline. This CDR3 spans 15 amino acids. V was pared by 5 bases and J by 3 bases, with 7 bases of the junction left unmatched. This TCR derives from an adult in good health. The material was peripheral blood, obtained on day 0 of AZD1222 vaccination. V is TRBV7-2 and J is TRBJ2-7; 10 bases are shared with TRBD2. The CDR3 region has the DNA TGTGCCAGCAGCCCCCGGTGGACTAGCGGCTACGAGCAGTACTTC. This sequence encodes CASSPRWTSGYEQYF.